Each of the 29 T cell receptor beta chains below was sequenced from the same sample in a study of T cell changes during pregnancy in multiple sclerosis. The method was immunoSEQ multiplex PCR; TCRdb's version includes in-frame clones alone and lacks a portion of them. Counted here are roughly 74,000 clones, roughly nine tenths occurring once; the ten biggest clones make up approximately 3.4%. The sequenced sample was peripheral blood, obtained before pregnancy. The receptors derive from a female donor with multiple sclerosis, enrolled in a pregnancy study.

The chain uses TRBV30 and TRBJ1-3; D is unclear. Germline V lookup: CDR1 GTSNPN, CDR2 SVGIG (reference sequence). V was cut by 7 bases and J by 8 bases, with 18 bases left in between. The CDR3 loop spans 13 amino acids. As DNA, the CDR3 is TGTGCCTCCACGGGAGGTTCTGGTGACACCATATATTTT. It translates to CASTGGSGDTIYF.

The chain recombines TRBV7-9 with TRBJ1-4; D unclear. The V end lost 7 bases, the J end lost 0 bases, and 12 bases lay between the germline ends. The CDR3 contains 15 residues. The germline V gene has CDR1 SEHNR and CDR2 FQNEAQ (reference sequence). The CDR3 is CASTEVLSTNEKLFF. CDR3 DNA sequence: TGTGCCAGCACGGAGGTTCTTTCAACTAATGAAAAACTGTTTTTT.

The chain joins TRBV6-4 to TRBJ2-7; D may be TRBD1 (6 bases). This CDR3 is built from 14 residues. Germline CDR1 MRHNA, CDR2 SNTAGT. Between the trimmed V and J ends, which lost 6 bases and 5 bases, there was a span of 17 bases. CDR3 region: CASSLRGEKDEQYF. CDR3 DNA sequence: TGTGCCAGCAGCCTCAGGGGAGAGAAGGACGAGCAGTACTTC.

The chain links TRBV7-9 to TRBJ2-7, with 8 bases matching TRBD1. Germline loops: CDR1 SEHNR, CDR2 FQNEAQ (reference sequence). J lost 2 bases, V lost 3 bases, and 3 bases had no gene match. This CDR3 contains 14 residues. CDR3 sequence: CASSLGRGPYEQYF. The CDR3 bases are TGTGCCAGCAGCTTGGGCAGGGGGCCCTACGAGCAGTACTTC.

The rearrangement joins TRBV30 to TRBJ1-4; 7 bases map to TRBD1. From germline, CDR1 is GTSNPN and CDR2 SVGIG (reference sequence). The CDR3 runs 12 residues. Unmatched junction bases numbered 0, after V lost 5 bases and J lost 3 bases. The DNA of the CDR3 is TGTGCCTGGCAGGGGGCTAATGAAAAACTGTTTTTT. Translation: CAWQGANEKLFF.

In DNA form, the CDR3 reads TGTGCCAGCAGCTCGCAGGGGAGTGGGGGCAATCAGCCCCAGCATTTT. It encodes CASSSQGSGGNQPQHF. The chain employs TRBV7-2 and TRBJ1-5, with a weak D call TRBD1 (6 bases). The CDR3 consists of 16 residues. Trimming removed 4 bases from V and 2 bases from J, with 15 bases in between. Looked up from germline, CDR1 is SGHTA and CDR2 is FQGNSA. The variable domain in full, with the rest retrieved from reference TRBV7-2 and TRBJ1-5, is GAGVSQSPSNKVTEKGKDVELRCDPISGHTALYWYRQSLGQGLEFLIYFQGNSAPDKSGLPSDRFSAERTGGSVSTLTIQRTQQEDSAVYLCASSSQGSGGNQPQHFGDGTRLSIL.

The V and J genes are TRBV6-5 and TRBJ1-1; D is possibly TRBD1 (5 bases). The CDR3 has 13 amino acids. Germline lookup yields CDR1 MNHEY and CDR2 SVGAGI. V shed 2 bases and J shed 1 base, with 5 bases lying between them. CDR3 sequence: CASSYQGNTEAFF. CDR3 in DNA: TGTGCCAGCAGTTACCAGGGGAACACTGAAGCTTTCTTT.

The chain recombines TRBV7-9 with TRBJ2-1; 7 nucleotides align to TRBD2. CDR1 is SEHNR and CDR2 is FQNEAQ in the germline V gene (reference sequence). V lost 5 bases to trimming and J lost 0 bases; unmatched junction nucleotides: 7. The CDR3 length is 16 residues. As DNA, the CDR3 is TGTGCCAGCAGCCCTTCTAGCGGAAGCTCCTACAATGAGCAGTTCTTC. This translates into CASSPSSGSSYNEQFF.

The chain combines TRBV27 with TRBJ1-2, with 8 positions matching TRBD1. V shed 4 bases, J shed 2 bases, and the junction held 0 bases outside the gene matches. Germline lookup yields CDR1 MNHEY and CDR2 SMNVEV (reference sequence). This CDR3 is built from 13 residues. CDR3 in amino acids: CASSYRGNYGYTF. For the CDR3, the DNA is TGTGCCAGCAGTTACAGGGGGAACTATGGCTACACCTTC.

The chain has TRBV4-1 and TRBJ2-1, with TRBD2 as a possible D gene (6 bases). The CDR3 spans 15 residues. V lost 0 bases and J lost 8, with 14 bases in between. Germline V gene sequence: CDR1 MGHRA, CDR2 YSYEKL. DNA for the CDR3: TGCGCCAGCAGCCAAGAGCGGGGTAGCGGCCATGAGCAGTTCTTC. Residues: CASSQERGSGHEQFF.

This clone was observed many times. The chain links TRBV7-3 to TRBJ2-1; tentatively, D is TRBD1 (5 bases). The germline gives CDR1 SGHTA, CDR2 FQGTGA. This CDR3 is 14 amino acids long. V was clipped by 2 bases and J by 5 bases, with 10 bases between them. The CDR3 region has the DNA TGTGCCAGCAGCTTACATCAGGGTAACAATGAGCAGTTCTTC. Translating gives CASSLHQGNNEQFF.

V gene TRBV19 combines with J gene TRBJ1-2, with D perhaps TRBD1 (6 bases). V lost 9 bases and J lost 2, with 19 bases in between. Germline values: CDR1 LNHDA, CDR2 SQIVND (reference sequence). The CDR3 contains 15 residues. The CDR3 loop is CASRDGQHKNYGYTF. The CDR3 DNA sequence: TGTGCCAGCAGAGACGGACAGCATAAAAACTATGGCTACACCTTC.

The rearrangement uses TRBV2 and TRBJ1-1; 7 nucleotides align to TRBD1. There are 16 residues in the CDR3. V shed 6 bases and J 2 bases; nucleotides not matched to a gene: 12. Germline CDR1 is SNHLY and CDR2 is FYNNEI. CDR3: CASSLPPGQLNTEAFF. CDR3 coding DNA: TGTGCCAGCAGCCTCCCCCCGGGACAGTTAAACACTGAAGCTTTCTTT.

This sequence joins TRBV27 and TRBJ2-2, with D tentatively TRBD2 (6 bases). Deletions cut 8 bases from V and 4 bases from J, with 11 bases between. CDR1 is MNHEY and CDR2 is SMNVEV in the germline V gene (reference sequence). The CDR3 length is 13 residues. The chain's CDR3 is CASGLGGTGELFF. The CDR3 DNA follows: TGTGCCAGCGGATTGGGGGGCACCGGGGAGCTGTTTTTT.

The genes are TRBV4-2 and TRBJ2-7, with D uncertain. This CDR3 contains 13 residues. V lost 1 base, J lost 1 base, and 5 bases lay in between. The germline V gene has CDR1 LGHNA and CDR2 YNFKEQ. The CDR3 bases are TGTGCCAGCAGCCAAGTTAATTCCTACGAGCAGTACTTC. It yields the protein CASSQVNSYEQYF.

CDR3 protein: CASSIESTGGLQPQHF. In DNA form, the CDR3 reads TGTGCCAGTAGTATAGAGTCAACAGGGGGCCTTCAGCCCCAGCATTTT. The chain joins TRBV19 to TRBJ1-5; 9 nucleotides align to TRBD1. In germline, CDR1 is LNHDA, CDR2 SQIVND (reference sequence). The CDR3 totals 16 residues. V dropped 0 bases and J dropped 6; count of bases not matched to a gene: 6.

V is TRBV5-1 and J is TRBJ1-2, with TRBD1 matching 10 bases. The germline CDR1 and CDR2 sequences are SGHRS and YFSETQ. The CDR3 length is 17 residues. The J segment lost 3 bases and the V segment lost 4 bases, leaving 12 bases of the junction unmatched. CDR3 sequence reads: CASSGPGQGFQDYGYTF. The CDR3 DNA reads TGCGCCAGCAGCGGACCGGGACAGGGGTTTCAGGACTATGGCTACACCTTC.

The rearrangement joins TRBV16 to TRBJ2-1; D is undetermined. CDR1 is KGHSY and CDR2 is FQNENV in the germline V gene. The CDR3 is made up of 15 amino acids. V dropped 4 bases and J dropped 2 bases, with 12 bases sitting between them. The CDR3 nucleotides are TGTGCCAGCAGCCCGGCCAGGCTGGCCTACAATGAGCAGTTCTTC. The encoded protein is CASSPARLAYNEQFF.

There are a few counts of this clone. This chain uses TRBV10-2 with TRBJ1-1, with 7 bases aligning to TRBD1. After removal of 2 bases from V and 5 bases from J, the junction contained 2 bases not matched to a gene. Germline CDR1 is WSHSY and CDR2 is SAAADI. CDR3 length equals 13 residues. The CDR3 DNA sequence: TGCGCCAGCAGTGAGCGACAGGGAACTGAAGCTTTCTTT. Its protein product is CASSERQGTEAFF.

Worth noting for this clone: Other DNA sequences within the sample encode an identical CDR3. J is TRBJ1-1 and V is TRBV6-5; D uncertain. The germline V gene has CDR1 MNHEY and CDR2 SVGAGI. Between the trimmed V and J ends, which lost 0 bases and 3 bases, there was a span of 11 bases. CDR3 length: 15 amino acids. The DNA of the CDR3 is TGTGCCAGCAGTTACTCGAGATCAGGCGACACTGAAGCTTTCTTT. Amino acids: CASSYSRSGDTEAFF.

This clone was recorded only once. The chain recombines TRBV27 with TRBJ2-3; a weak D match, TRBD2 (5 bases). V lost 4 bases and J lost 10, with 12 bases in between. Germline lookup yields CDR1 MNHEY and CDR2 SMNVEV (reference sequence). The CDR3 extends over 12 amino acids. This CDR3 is CASSSPGWSQYF. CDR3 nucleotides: TGTGCCAGCAGTTCTCCGGGGTGGTCGCAGTATTTT.

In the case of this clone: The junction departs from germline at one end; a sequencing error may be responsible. The CDR3 DNA sequence: TGTGCCAGTAGTATACAGAGCACCGGGACAGGGTATATCTTC. This gives the protein CASSIQSTGTGYIF. The J gene is TRBJ1-2, the V gene TRBV19; the match to TRBD1 covers 9 bases. This CDR3 is 14 amino acids long. Germline V CDR1 and CDR2: LNHDA, SQIVND (reference sequence). The variable domain in full, with the rest retrieved from reference TRBV19 and TRBJ1-2, is DGGITQSPKYLFRKEGQNVTLSCEQNLNHDAMYWYRQDPGQGLRLIYYSQIVNDFQKGDIAEGYSVSREKKESFPLTVTSAQKNPTAFYLCASSIQSTGTGYIFGSGTRLTVV.

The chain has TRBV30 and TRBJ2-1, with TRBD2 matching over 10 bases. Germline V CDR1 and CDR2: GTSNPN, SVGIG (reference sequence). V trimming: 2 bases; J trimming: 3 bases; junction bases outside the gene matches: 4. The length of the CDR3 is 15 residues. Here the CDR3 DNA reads TGTGCCTGGAGTCTACTAGCGGGGTTCTACAATGAGCAGTTCTTC. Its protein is CAWSLLAGFYNEQFF.

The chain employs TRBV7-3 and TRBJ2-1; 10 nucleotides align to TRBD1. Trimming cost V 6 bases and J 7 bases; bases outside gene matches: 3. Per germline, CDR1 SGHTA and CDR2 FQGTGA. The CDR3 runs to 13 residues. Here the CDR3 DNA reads TGTGCCAGCAGTTCGGGACAGGGGAATGAGCAGTTCTTC. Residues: CASSSGQGNEQFF.

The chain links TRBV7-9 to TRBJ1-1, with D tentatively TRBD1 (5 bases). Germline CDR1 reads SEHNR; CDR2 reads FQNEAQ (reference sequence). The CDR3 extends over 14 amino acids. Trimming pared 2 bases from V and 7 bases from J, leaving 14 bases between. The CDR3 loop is CASSLQDARDEAFF. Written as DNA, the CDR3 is TGTGCCAGCAGCTTACAGGACGCCAGGGATGAAGCTTTCTTT. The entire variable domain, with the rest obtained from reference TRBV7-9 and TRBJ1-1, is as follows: DTGVSQNPRHKITKRGQNVTFRCDPISEHNRLYWYRQTLGQGPEFLTYFQNEAQLEKSRLLSDRFSAERPKGSFSTLEIQRTEQGDSAMYLCASSLQDARDEAFFGQGTRLTVV.

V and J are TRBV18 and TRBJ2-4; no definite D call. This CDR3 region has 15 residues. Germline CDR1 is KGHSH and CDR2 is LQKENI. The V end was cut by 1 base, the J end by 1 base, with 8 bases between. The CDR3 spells CASSPRAGAKNIQYF. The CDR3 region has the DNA TGTGCCAGCTCACCACGGGCTGGGGCCAAAAACATTCAGTACTTC.

The CDR3, as DNA: TGCGCCAGCAGCTTGACGGGTCCTCAGCCAGCTTTCTTT. Residues: CASSLTGPQPAFF. The chain joins TRBV5-1 to TRBJ1-1; D gene uncertain. The CDR3 has 13 amino acids. The V end was cut by 1 base, the J end by 10 bases, with 14 bases between. In germline, CDR1 is SGHRS, CDR2 YFSETQ. Combining the CDR3 with reference TRBV5-1 and TRBJ1-1 gives the whole variable domain KAGVTQTPRYLIKTRGQQVTLSCSPISGHRSVSWYQQTPGQGLQFLFEYFSETQRNKGNFPGRFSGRQFSNSRSEMNVSTLELGDSALYLCASSLTGPQPAFFGQGTRLTVV.

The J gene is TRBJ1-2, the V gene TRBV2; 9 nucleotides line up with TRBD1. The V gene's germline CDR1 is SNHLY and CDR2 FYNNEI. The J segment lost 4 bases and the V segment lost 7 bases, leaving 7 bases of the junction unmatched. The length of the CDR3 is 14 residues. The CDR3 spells CASTGTGPVYGYTF. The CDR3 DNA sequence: TGTGCCAGCACCGGGACAGGGCCAGTCTATGGCTACACCTTC.

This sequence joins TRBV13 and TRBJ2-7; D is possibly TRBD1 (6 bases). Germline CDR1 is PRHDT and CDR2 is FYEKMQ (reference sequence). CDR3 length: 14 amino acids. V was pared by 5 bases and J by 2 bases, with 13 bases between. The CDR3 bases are TGTGCCAGCAGCACCCAGGGGATCCCCTACGAGCAGTACTTC. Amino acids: CASSTQGIPYEQYF.